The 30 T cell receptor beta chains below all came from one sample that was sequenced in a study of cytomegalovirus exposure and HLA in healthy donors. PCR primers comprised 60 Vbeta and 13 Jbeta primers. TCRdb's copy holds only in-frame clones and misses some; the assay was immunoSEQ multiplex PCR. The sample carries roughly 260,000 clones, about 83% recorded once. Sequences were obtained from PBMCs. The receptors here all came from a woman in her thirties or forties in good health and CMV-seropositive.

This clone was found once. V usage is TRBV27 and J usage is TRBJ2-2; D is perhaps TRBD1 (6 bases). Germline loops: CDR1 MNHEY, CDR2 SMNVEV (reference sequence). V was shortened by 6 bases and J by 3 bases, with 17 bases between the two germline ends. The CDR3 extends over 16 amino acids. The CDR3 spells CASRSGAISYTGELFF. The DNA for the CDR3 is TGTGCCAGCAGGTCAGGGGCCATCTCCTACACCGGGGAGCTGTTTTTT.

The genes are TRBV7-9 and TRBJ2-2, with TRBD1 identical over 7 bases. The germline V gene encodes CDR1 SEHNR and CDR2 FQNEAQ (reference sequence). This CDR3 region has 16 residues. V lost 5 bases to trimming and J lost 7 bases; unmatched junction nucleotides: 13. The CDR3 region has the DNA TGTGCCAGCAGCCCTACGGGACAGCCCGGGAACGGGGAGCTGTTTTTT. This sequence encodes CASSPTGQPGNGELFF. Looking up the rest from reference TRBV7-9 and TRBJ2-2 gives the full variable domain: DTGVSQNPRHKITKRGQNVTFRCDPISEHNRLYWYRQTLGQGPEFLTYFQNEAQLEKSRLLSDRFSAERPKGSFSTLEIQRTEQGDSAMYLCASSPTGQPGNGELFFGEGSRLTVL.

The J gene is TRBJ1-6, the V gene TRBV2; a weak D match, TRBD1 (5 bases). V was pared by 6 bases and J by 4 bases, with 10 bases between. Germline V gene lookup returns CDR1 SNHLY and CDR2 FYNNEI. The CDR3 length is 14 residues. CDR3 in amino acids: CASRGEAYNSPLHF. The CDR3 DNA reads TGTGCCAGCAGGGGGGAGGCGTATAATTCACCCCTCCACTTT.

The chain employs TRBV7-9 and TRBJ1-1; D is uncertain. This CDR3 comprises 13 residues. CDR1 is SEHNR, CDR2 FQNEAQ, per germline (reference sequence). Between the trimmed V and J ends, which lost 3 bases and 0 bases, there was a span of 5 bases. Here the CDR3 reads CASSFILNTEAFF. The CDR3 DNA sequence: TGTGCCAGCAGCTTTATCCTGAACACTGAAGCTTTCTTT.

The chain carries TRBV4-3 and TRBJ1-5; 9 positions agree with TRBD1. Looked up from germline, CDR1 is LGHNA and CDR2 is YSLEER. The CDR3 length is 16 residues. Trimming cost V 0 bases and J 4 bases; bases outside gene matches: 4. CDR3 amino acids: CASSQDGTGSNQPQHF. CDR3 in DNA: TGCGCCAGCAGCCAAGACGGGACAGGGAGTAATCAGCCCCAGCATTTT.

Written as DNA, the CDR3 is TGTGCCAGCAGGCTGACAGGGGCTAGCACAGATACGCAGTATTTT. Translated, it gives CASRLTGASTDTQYF. V and J are TRBV28 and TRBJ2-3; TRBD1 agrees at 8 bases. V gave up 6 bases and J gave up 0 bases; unmatched junction bases: 5. The CDR3 loop spans 15 amino acids. CDR1 is MDHEN, CDR2 SYDVKM, per germline.

The CDR3 DNA reads as TGTGCCAGCAGTGACAGGGGATTCGAAAAACTGTTTTTT. Translated: CASSDRGFEKLFF. The rearrangement uses TRBV27 and TRBJ1-4, with 8 bases lining up with TRBD1. The CDR3 is made up of 13 amino acids. Germline CDR1 is MNHEY and CDR2 is SMNVEV (reference sequence). Trimming cost V 5 bases and J 8 bases; bases outside gene matches: 4.

The CDR3 is CASSPRTGNYGYTF. CDR3 bases: TGTGCCAGCAGCCCGAGGACAGGGAACTATGGCTACACCTTC. The V and J genes are TRBV9 and TRBJ1-2; 8 bases match TRBD1. The CDR3 spans 14 residues. The V and J ends lost 4 bases and 2 bases, in that order; junction bases with no gene match: 4. The germline V gene has CDR1 SGDLS and CDR2 YYNGEE.

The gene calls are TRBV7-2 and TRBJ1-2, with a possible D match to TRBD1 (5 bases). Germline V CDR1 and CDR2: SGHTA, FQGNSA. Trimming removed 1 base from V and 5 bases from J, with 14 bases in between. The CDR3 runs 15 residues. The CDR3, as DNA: TGTGCCAGCAGCTTAGGGCAGGGCCGGGGGTATGGCTACACCTTC. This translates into CASSLGQGRGYGYTF.

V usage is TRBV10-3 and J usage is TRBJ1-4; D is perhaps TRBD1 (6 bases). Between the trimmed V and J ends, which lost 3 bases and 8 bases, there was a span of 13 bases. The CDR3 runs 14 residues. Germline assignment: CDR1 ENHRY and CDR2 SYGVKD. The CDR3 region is CAISDRDNREKLFF. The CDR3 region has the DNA TGTGCCATCAGTGACCGGGACAATCGCGAAAAACTGTTTTTT.

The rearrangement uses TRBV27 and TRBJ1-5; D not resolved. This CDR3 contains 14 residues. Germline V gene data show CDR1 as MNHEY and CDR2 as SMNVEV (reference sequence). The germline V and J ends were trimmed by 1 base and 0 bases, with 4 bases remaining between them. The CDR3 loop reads CASSLYYSNQPQHF. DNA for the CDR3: TGTGCCAGCAGTTTATATTATAGCAATCAGCCCCAGCATTTT.

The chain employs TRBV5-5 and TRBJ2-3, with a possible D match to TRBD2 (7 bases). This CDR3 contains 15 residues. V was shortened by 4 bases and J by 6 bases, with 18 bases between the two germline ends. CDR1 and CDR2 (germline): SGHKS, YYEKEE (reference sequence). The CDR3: CASSQSGEGVDTQYF. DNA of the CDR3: TGTGCCAGCAGCCAAAGCGGGGAGGGGGTGGATACGCAGTATTTT. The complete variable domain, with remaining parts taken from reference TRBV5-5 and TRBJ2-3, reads DAGVTQSPTHLIKTRGQQVTLRCSPISGHKSVSWYQQVLGQGPQFIFQYYEKEERGRGNFPDRFSARQFPNYSSELNVNALLLGDSALYLCASSQSGEGVDTQYFGPGTRLTVL.

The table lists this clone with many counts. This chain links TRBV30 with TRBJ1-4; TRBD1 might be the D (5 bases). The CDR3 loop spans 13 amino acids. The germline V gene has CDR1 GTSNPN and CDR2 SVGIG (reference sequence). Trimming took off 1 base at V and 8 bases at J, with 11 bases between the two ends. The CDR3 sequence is CAWSGTQFEKLFF. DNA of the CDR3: TGTGCCTGGAGTGGGACACAATTCGAAAAACTGTTTTTT.

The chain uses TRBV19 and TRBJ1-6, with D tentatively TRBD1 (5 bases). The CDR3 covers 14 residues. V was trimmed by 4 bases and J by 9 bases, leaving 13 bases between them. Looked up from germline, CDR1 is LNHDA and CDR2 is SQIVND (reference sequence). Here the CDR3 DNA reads TGTGCCAGTAGTAGCGGGACCCTAGGTTCACCCCTCCACTTT. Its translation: CASSSGTLGSPLHF.

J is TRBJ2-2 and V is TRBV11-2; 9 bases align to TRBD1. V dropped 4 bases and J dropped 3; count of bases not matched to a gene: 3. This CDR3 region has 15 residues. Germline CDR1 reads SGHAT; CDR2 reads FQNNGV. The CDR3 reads CASSSRTGDTGELFF. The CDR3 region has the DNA TGTGCCAGCAGCTCACGGACAGGGGACACCGGGGAGCTGTTTTTT.

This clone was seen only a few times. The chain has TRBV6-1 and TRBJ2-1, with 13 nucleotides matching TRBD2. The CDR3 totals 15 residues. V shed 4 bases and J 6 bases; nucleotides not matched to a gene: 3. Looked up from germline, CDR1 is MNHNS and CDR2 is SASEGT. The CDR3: CASSGRTSGSNEQFF. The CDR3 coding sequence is TGTGCCAGCAGTGGAAGGACTAGCGGGAGCAATGAGCAGTTCTTC.

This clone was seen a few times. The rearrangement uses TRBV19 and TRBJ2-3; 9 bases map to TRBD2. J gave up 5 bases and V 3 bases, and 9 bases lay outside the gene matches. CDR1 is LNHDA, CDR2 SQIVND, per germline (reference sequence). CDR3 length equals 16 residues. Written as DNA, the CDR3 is TGTGCCAGTAGTATCCCTAGCGGGATCTCGGGAGATACGCAGTATTTT. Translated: CASSIPSGISGDTQYF. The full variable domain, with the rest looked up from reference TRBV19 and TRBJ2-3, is DGGITQSPKYLFRKEGQNVTLSCEQNLNHDAMYWYRQDPGQGLRLIYYSQIVNDFQKGDIAEGYSVSREKKESFPLTVTSAQKNPTAFYLCASSIPSGISGDTQYFGPGTRLTVL.

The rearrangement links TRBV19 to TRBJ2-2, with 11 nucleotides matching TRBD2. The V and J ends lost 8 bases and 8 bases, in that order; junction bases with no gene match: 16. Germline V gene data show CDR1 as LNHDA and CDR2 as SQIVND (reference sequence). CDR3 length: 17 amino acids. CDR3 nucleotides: TGTGCCAGTGGATCAGGGGGCCCTAGCGGGAGGCGTGGGGAGCTGTTTTTT. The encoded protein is CASGSGGPSGRRGELFF.

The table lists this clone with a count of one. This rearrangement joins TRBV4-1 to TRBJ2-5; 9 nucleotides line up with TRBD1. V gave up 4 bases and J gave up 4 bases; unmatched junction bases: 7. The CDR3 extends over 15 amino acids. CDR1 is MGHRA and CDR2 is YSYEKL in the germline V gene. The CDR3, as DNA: TGCGCCAGCAGCCTGGGGACAGGGTATCGAGAGACCCAGTACTTC. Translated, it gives CASSLGTGYRETQYF.

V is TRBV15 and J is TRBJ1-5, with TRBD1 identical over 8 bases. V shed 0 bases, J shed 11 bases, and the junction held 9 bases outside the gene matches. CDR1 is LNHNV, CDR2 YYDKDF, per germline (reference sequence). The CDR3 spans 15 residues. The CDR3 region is CATSREDGQGRAQHF. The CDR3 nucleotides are TGTGCCACCAGCAGAGAGGACGGACAGGGTAGAGCCCAGCATTTT.

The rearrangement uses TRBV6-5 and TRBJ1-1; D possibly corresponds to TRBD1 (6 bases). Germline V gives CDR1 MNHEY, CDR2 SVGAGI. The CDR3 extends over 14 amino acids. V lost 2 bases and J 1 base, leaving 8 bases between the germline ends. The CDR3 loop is CASSYKTGNTEAFF. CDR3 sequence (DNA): TGTGCCAGCAGTTACAAGACAGGGAACACTGAAGCTTTCTTT.

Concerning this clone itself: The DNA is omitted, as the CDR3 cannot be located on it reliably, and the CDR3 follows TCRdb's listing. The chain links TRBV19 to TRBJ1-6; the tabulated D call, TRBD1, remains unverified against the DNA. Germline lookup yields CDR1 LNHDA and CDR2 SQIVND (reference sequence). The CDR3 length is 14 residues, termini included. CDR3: CASSILASNSPLHF.

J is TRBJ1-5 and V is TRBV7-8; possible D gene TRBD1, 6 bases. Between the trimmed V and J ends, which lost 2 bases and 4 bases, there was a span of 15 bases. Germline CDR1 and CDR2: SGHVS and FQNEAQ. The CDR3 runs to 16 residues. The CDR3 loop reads CASSLSSWQGNQPQHF. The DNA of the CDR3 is TGTGCCAGCAGCTTATCCTCGTGGCAGGGGAATCAGCCCCAGCATTTT.

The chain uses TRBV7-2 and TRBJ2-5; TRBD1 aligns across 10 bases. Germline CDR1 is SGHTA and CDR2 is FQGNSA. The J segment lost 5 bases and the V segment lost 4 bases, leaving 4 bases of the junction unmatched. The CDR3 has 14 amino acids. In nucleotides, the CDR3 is TGTGCCAGCAGCTCGACAGGGGGCCTCGAGACCCAGTACTTC. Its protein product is CASSSTGGLETQYF.

DNA of the CDR3: TGTGCCAGCAACCCAGCCGGGTCCTCATCTGGAAACACCATATATTTT. It is translated as CASNPAGSSSGNTIYF. The genes are TRBV28 and TRBJ1-3; D call uncertain. The CDR3 covers 16 residues. Germline V gene sequence: CDR1 MDHEN, CDR2 SYDVKM. Trimming removed 7 bases at V and 1 base at J, with 17 bases between.

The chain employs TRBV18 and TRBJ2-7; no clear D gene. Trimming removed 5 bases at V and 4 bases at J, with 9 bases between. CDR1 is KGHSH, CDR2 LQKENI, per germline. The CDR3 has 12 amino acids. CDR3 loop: CASSTDRYEQYF. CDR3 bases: TGTGCCAGCTCAACAGACCGGTACGAGCAGTACTTC.

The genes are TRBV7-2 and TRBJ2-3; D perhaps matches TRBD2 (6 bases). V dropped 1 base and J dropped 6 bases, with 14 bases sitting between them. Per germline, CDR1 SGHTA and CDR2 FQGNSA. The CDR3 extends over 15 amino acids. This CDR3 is CASSLVGTVTDTQYF. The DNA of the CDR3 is TGTGCCAGCAGCTTAGTTGGGACTGTTACGGATACGCAGTATTTT.

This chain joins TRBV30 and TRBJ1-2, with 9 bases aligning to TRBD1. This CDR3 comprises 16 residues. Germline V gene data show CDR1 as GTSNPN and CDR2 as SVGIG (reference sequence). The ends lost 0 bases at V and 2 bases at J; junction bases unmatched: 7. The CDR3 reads CAWSVSLGQGNYGYTF. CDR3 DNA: TGTGCCTGGAGTGTATCCTTGGGACAGGGAAACTATGGCTACACCTTC.

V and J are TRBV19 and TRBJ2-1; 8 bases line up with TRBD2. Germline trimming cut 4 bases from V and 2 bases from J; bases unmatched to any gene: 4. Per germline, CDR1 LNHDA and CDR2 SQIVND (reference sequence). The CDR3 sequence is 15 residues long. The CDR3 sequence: CASSNTGGAYNEQFF. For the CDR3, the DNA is TGTGCCAGTAGTAATACGGGAGGGGCCTACAATGAGCAGTTCTTC.

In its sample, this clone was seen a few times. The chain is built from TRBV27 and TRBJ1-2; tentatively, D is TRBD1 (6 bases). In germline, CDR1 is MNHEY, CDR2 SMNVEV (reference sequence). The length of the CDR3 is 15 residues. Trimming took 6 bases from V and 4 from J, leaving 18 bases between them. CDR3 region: CASSRDGGVIYGYTF. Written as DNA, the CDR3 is TGTGCCAGCAGCCGGGATGGGGGCGTCATCTATGGCTACACCTTC.